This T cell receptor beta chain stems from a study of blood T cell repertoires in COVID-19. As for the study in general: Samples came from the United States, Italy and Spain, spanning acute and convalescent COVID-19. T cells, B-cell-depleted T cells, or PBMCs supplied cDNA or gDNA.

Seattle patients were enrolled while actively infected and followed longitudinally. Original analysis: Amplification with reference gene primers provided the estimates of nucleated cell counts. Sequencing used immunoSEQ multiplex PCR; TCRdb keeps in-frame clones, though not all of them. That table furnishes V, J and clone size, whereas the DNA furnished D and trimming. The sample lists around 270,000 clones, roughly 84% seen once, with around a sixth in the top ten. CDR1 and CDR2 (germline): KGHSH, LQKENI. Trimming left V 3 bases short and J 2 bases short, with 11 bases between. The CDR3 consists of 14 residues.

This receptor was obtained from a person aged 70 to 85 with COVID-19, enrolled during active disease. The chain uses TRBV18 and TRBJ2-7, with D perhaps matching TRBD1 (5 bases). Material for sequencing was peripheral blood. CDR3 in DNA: TGTGCCAGCTCACCCTCGGGCAGGGCCTACGAGCAGTACTTC. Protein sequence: CASSPSGRAYEQYF.